This paragraph reports one TCR beta chain. The sample holds a few counts of this clone. Its cognate antigen has yet to be identified. Nothing much larger sits one base from this clone, and base qualities are not available. Library preparation used the immunoSEQ multiplex PCR assay. This immuneACCESS table, as held by TCRdb, lists in-frame sequences with V and J called but not all clones. Of the missing ones, under half trace to an unresolved V gene in checked studies; the others have no known cause. This sample gives about 100,000 clones in total; about 90% of them show up just once. About a sixth of the sample goes to the ten largest clones. The sample comes from a study of control samples from healthy donors and cancer patients (dated by TCRdb to 2018 to 2021). Sequences SEHNR (CDR1) and FQNEAQ (CDR2) are obtained from the germline V gene (reference sequence). The CDR3, from cysteine to phenylalanine, totals 14 residues. The CDR3 DNA has 42 bases and is translated from base 1. Between the V and J ends, shortened by 6 bases and 5 bases respectively, the junction contains 13 bases.

The chain is made from TRBV7-9 and TRBJ1-4; TRBD1 could be the D gene, as 6 bases match. The TCR comes from a woman in her forties or fifties in good health. What was sequenced was blood. The nucleotide sequence is given as TGTGCCAGCAGGCCAGGACAGATGAATGAAAAACTGTTTTTT. It encodes CASRPGQMNEKLFF.